A single sample is the source of the 23 T cell receptor beta chains below, sequenced in a study of blood T cell repertoires in COVID-19. The data were produced by immunoSEQ multiplex PCR, yet TCRdb's version contains in-frame clones alone and is incomplete. The sample lists more than 95,000 clones; roughly nine tenths were seen once. The sequencing sample was made of peripheral blood. These receptors were obtained from a woman of 80 years or more in a cohort sampled during active COVID-19.

This clone was counted once. J is TRBJ2-2 and V is TRBV7-2; the match to TRBD2 covers 7 bases. The ends lost 5 bases at V and 1 base at J; junction bases unmatched: 4. Per the germline V gene, CDR1 is SGHTA and CDR2 is FQGNSA. CDR3 size: 15 residues. The CDR3 loop reads CASSPSGVNTGELFF. The CDR3 DNA reads as TGTGCCAGCAGCCCCAGCGGGGTGAACACCGGGGAGCTGTTTTTT.

The chain recombines TRBV3-1 (or the pseudogene TRBV3-2) with TRBJ1-5; TRBD1 might be the D (5 bases). The CDR3 sequence is 13 residues long. Germline V gene data show CDR1 as LGHDT and CDR2 as YNNKEL (reference sequence). V was pared by 5 bases and J by 5 bases, with 10 bases between. CDR3 region: CASSGTPDQPQHF. CDR3 sequence (DNA): TGTGCCAGCAGCGGGACTCCCGATCAGCCCCAGCATTTT.

Only one count was recorded for this clone. The J gene is TRBJ2-7, the V gene TRBV29-1; unclear D gene. CDR3 length equals 12 residues. The ends were cut back, 6 bases at V and 2 bases at J, with 11 bases in the middle. Per germline, CDR1 SQVTM and CDR2 ANQGSEA. The CDR3 DNA reads as TGCAGCGTGCAGACAAAAACCTACGAGCAGTACTTC. It translates to CSVQTKTYEQYF.

V and J are TRBV7-9 and TRBJ1-4, with 7 bases that match TRBD1. The V and J ends lost 4 bases and 3 bases, in that order; junction bases with no gene match: 5. This CDR3 spans 15 amino acids. CDR1 and CDR2 (germline): SEHNR, FQNEAQ (reference sequence). CDR3 DNA sequence: TGTGCCAGCAGCTCTTTGGGACAGTCTAATGAAAAACTGTTTTTT. The encoded protein is CASSSLGQSNEKLFF.

The rearrangement uses TRBV19 and TRBJ1-2, with D uncertain. The CDR3 is made up of 14 amino acids. V lost 5 bases and J 0 bases, leaving 10 bases between the germline ends. CDR1 and CDR2 (germline): LNHDA, SQIVND (reference sequence). The CDR3, as DNA: TGTGCCAGTAGTCCACAGAGAGCTAACTATGGCTACACCTTC. Translation gives CASSPQRANYGYTF.

The sample holds one count of this clone. The V and J genes are TRBV5-6 and TRBJ1-5, with 11 bases matching TRBD1. The germline gives CDR1 SGHDT, CDR2 YYEEEE. V lost 3 bases to trimming and J lost 6 bases; unmatched junction nucleotides: 5. This CDR3 region has 15 residues. The CDR3 bases are TGTGCCAGCAGCTGGGGACAGGGGGAGAGTCAGCCCCAGCATTTT. Its translation is CASSWGQGESQPQHF.

The chain has TRBV6-2 or TRBV6-3 and TRBJ2-7; weak D call: TRBD2 (6 bases). Germline-derived CDR1 and CDR2 are MNHEY and SVGEGT. This CDR3 spans 14 amino acids. V dropped 4 bases and J dropped 4 bases, with 14 bases sitting between them. The CDR3 DNA is TGTGCCAGCAGTTCGACGGGACTGTCTTACGAGCAGTACTTC. Translation gives CASSSTGLSYEQYF.

This chain uses TRBV5-6 with TRBJ1-4, with 9 bases lining up with TRBD1. Germline V lookup: CDR1 SGHDT, CDR2 YYEEEE. The CDR3 is made up of 14 amino acids. The V and J ends lost 4 bases and 8 bases, in that order; junction bases with no gene match: 6. The CDR3 coding sequence is TGTGCCAGCAGCCCGGGACAGGGAGGCGAAAAACTGTTTTTT. Translation: CASSPGQGGEKLFF.

About this clone itself: The sample holds other DNA sequences that translate to the same CDR3. This chain connects TRBV7-9 to TRBJ2-7; D is ambiguous. The CDR3 totals 14 residues. Trimming cost V 1 base and J 0 bases, with 7 bases left between them. Germline CDR1 reads SEHNR; CDR2 reads FQNEAQ (reference sequence). The CDR3 sequence is CASSLDGSSYEQYF. The CDR3 DNA sequence: TGTGCCAGCAGCTTAGACGGTAGCTCCTACGAGCAGTACTTC.

The J gene is TRBJ1-2, the V gene TRBV29-1; TRBD1 matches at 7 bases. In germline, CDR1 is SQVTM, CDR2 ANQGSEA. There are 14 residues in the CDR3. The V gene end was trimmed by 7 bases and the J gene end by 10 bases; junction bases not matched to a gene: 18. The CDR3 DNA reads TGCAGCGCAGCCCAGGGGGTCCTCGTGAATGACTACACCTTC. Translated, it gives CSAAQGVLVNDYTF.

J is TRBJ2-7 and V is TRBV14; D is unresolved. Trimming pared 3 bases from V and 0 bases from J, leaving 6 bases between. The CDR3 is 13 amino acids. CDR1 SGHDN and CDR2 FVKESK come from the germline V gene. CDR3 bases: TGTGCCAGCAGCCACGCGTCCTCCTACGAGCAGTACTTC. Its translation is CASSHASSYEQYF.

The rearrangement links TRBV10-1 to TRBJ2-3; TRBD1 aligns across 8 bases. The germline V gene encodes CDR1 WNHNN and CDR2 SYGVQD (reference sequence). The J segment lost 2 bases and the V segment lost 4 bases, leaving 5 bases of the junction unmatched. The length of the CDR3 is 15 residues. The CDR3 DNA is TGCGCCAGCAGTGGACAGGGGATCGACACAGATACGCAGTATTTT. It is translated as CASSGQGIDTDTQYF.

V is TRBV11-3 and J is TRBJ2-1; the match to TRBD2 covers 11 bases. The trim removed 0 bases at V and 4 bases at J, leaving 8 bases unmatched. Germline CDR1 SGHNT, CDR2 YENEEA. The CDR3 is 18 amino acids. The CDR3 DNA reads TGTGCCAGCAGCTTAGATGGGTCAGGGACTAGCGGTTACAATGAGCAGTTCTTC. Its protein product is CASSLDGSGTSGYNEQFF.

V usage is TRBV5-4 and J usage is TRBJ2-5; TRBD1 matches at 8 bases. The CDR3 extends over 14 amino acids. CDR1 and CDR2 (germline): SGHNT, YYREEE (reference sequence). V shed 3 bases and J 3 bases; nucleotides not matched to a gene: 4. The CDR3 reads CASSYQTGEETQYF. The CDR3 coding sequence is TGTGCCAGCAGCTACCAGACAGGGGAAGAGACCCAGTACTTC.

The chain joins TRBV4-1 to TRBJ2-3; TRBD2 matches at 14 bases. The CDR3 extends over 18 amino acids. V lost 1 base, J lost 2 bases, and 5 bases stayed unmatched. CDR1 is MGHRA, CDR2 YSYEKL, per germline. The CDR3 is CASSQVRLAGGTTDTQYF. In DNA, the CDR3 is TGCGCCAGCAGCCAAGTGAGACTAGCGGGGGGGACCACAGATACGCAGTATTTT.

This clone appeared once. The genes are TRBV7-2 and TRBJ1-1, with TRBD1 matching over 11 bases. The CDR3 length is 15 residues. Germline V lookup: CDR1 SGHTA, CDR2 FQGNSA. With V trimmed by 4 bases and J by 6 bases, 7 bases remained unmatched. The CDR3: CASSSLGGQGAEAFF. In DNA form, the CDR3 reads TGTGCCAGCAGCTCGCTTGGGGGACAGGGGGCTGAAGCTTTCTTT.

The V gene is TRBV7-3, the J gene TRBJ2-1, with 8 bases fitting TRBD1. Germline V gene lookup returns CDR1 SGHTA and CDR2 FQGTGA. The ends lost 5 bases at V and 3 bases at J; junction bases unmatched: 3. CDR3 length equals 14 residues. Here the CDR3 DNA reads TGTGCCAGCAGCCCGGGACAGGACTACAATGAGCAGTTCTTC. This sequence encodes CASSPGQDYNEQFF. The whole variable domain, filled in from reference TRBV7-3 and TRBJ2-1, reads GAGVSQTPSNKVTEKGKYVELRCDPISGHTALYWYRQSLGQGPEFLIYFQGTGAADDSGLPNDRFFAVRPEGSVSTLKIQRTERGDSAVYLCASSPGQDYNEQFFGPGTRLTVL.

This clone is a singleton in its sample. The gene calls are TRBV27 and TRBJ2-7; 7 bases align to TRBD2. V shed 5 bases and J 6 bases; nucleotides not matched to a gene: 16. The CDR3 length is 16 residues. Germline-derived CDR1 and CDR2 are MNHEY and SMNVEV (reference sequence). CDR3 DNA: TGTGCCAGCAGTCCCTCTCCCGGTGGCGGGAGCCCCGAGCAGTACTTC. This sequence encodes CASSPSPGGGSPEQYF.

The chain couples TRBV19 to TRBJ1-4, with a weak D call TRBD1 (6 bases). This CDR3 region has 15 residues. V gave up 10 bases and J gave up 4 bases, with 19 bases separating them. CDR1 and CDR2 from the germline V gene are LNHDA and SQIVND (reference sequence). The CDR3 DNA sequence: TGTGCCACCTCCCCGGGGACACGGTTTAATGAAAAACTGTTTTTT. As protein: CATSPGTRFNEKLFF.

The chain employs TRBV3-1 (or the pseudogene TRBV3-2) and TRBJ2-7; a weak D match, TRBD2 (6 bases). Germline values: CDR1 LGHDT, CDR2 YNNKEL (reference sequence). The CDR3 sequence is 12 residues long. V was shortened by 8 bases and J by 7 bases, with 15 bases between the two germline ends. The CDR3 region has the DNA TGTGCCAGCTCCGGGGGTGGTGGGGAGCAGTACTTC. Residues: CASSGGGGEQYF.

The rearrangement joins TRBV7-9 to TRBJ1-3, with 12 positions matching TRBD1. This CDR3 region has 17 residues. The germline V gene encodes CDR1 SEHNR and CDR2 FQNEAQ (reference sequence). V lost 4 bases to trimming and J lost 4 bases; unmatched junction nucleotides: 8. CDR3 sequence: CASSSNPGQGAGNTIYF. The CDR3 region has the DNA TGTGCCAGCAGCTCAAATCCGGGACAGGGGGCAGGAAACACCATATATTTT. Looking up the rest from reference TRBV7-9 and TRBJ1-3 gives the full variable domain: DTGVSQNPRHKITKRGQNVTFRCDPISEHNRLYWYRQTLGQGPEFLTYFQNEAQLEKSRLLSDRFSAERPKGSFSTLEIQRTEQGDSAMYLCASSSNPGQGAGNTIYFGEGSWLTVV.

The genes are TRBV28 and TRBJ2-7; no reliable D call. V was shortened by 6 bases and J by 5 bases, with 11 bases between the two germline ends. The CDR3 extends over 12 amino acids. Germline values: CDR1 MDHEN, CDR2 SYDVKM. In nucleotides, the CDR3 is TGTGCCAGCAGGGATTCAGCGCACGAGCAGTACTTC. Amino acid sequence: CASRDSAHEQYF.

This chain links TRBV7-9 with TRBJ2-6, with D unclear. The germline V and J ends were trimmed by 0 bases and 0 bases, with 6 bases remaining between them. CDR1 and CDR2 from the germline V gene are SEHNR and FQNEAQ (reference sequence). The CDR3 is 16 residues long. Written as DNA, the CDR3 is TGTGCCAGCAGCTTAGCGTGGGCCTCTGGGGCCAACGTCCTGACTTTC. Translated, it gives CASSLAWASGANVLTF.